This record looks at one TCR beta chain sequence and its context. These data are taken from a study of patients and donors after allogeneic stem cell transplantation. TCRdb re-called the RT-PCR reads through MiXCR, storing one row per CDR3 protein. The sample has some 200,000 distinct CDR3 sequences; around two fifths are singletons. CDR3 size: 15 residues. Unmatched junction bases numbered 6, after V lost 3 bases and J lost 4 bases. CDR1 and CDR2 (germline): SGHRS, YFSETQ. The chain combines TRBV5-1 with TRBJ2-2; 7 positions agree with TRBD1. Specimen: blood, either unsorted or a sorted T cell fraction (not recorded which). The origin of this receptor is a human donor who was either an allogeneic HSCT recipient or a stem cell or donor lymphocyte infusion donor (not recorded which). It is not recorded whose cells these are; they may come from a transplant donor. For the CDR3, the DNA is TGCGCCAGCAGCTCCGCCACAGGGGTCACCGGGGAGCTGTTTTTT. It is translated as CASSSATGVTGELFF. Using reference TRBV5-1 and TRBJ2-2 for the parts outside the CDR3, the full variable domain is KAGVTQTPRYLIKTRGQQVTLSCSPISGHRSVSWYQQTPGQGLQFLFEYFSETQRNKGNFPGRFSGRQFSNSRSEMNVSTLELGDSALYLCASSSATGVTGELFFGEGSRLTVL.